Listed below are T cell receptor beta chains from one sample, sequenced in a study of shared clonotypes between healthy human individuals. Assay: immunoSEQ multiplex PCR; the TCRdb copy retains only in-frame clones and omits some. The sample carries about 1.4 million clones, more than 95% recorded once. The specimen was naive CD4+ T cells sorted from blood. The receptors here all came from a man aged 30-40 years in good health. CDR3s include the opening cysteine and the closing phenylalanine or tryptophan. A D gene is named only where the DNA matches it firmly. A row's size may be missing; if present it is once, few, many or a size class.

clone size	D gene	V gene	J gene	CDR3 DNA	CDR3 protein
.	.	TRBV10-3	TRBJ2-3	TGTGCCGTCGGTCGAGGGGATACGCAGTATTTT	CAVGRGDTQYF
.	.	TRBV6-6	TRBJ1-2	TGTGCCAGCAGTCCCTTCGCCTCGGGCGGCTACACCTTC	CASSPFASGGYTF
.	.	TRBV5-1	TRBJ2-7	TGCGCCAGCAGCTTGAACGGAGAATACGAGCAGTACTTC	CASSLNGEYEQYF
.	TRBD1	TRBV18	TRBJ2-6	TGTGCCAGCTCAACCCTCCGACAGGGGGAGCGCTCTGGGGCCAACGTCCTGACTTTC	CASSTLRQGERSGANVLTF
.	TRBD2	TRBV2	TRBJ2-1	TGTGCCAGCAGTGCCCCGAGGACTAGCGGGAGGTATGAGCAGTTCTTC	CASSAPRTSGRYEQFF
.	TRBD1	TRBV9	TRBJ1-4	TGTGCCAGCAGCGCCTCTCCGGGACAGTTTAATGAAAAACTGTTTTTT	CASSASPGQFNEKLFF
.	.	TRBV15	TRBJ2-3	TGTGCCACCAGCAGAGCGGCAGCAGATACGCAGTATTTT	CATSRAAADTQYF
.	.	TRBV5-1	TRBJ2-7	TGCGCCAGCAGCTTGGGGGGCAGCGGTTACGAGCAGTACTTC	CASSLGGSGYEQYF
.	TRBD1	TRBV5-1	TRBJ1-4	TGCGCCAGCAGCCCGGGACAGGGCGCTCGGGCTACTAATGAAAAACTGTTTTTT	CASSPGQGARATNEKLFF
once	TRBD2	TRBV18	TRBJ2-3	TGTGCCAGCTCACCAAACCTTTTTAGCGGGTCCACAGATACGCAGTATTTT	CASSPNLFSGSTDTQYF
once	.	TRBV29-1	TRBJ2-7	TGCAGCGTTGAAGGTCAGGGCTACGAGCAGTACTTC	CSVEGQGYEQYF
.	.	TRBV7-8	TRBJ2-5	TGTGCCAGCAGCTTACGGACAGGAGGGGGGATGACCCAGTACTTC	CASSLRTGGGMTQYF
.	.	TRBV18	TRBJ2-4	TGTGCCAGCTCACCACTGGCGGGCCTGGGGGTCAAAAACATTCAGTACTTC	CASSPLAGLGVKNIQYF
.	TRBD2	TRBV7-2	TRBJ2-1	TGTGCCAGCAGCTCCCGGGGGGGCAATGAGCAGTTCTTC	CASSSRGGNEQFF
.	TRBD1	TRBV27	TRBJ2-1	TGTGCCAGCAGTCCCGGGGACAGGGTGGAGCAGTTCTTC	CASSPGDRVEQFF
.	.	TRBV28	TRBJ2-3	TGTGCCAGCAGTCCACCTTGGGGCACCACAGATACGCAGTATTTT	CASSPPWGTTDTQYF
.	.	TRBV6-5	TRBJ1-3	TGTGCCAGCAGCGGGGTCTCTGGAAACACCATATATTTT	CASSGVSGNTIYF
.	.	TRBV6-6	TRBJ2-1	TGTGCCAGCACTTACGGTGCCTTCAATGAGCAGTTCTTC	CASTYGAFNEQFF
.	.	TRBV6-1	TRBJ1-1	TGTGCCAGCAGCCTAAACAGCGGGGCTGAAGCTTTCTTT	CASSLNSGAEAFF
.	TRBD1	TRBV2	TRBJ2-5	TGTGCCAGCACCGGACAGGGGGAAGAGACCCAGTACTTC	CASTGQGEETQYF
.	.	TRBV30	TRBJ2-3	TGTGCCTGGAGTGTACTTCCAGCGCTCGGTGCAGATACGCAGTATTTT	CAWSVLPALGADTQYF
.	.	TRBV4-1	TRBJ2-5	TGCGCCAGCAGCCAAGGAAGGCGGAGCCAAGAGACCCAGTACTTC	CASSQGRRSQETQYF
once	.	TRBV11-3	TRBJ2-7	TGTGCCAGCAGCTTGCGAGGGAGCGAGCAGTACTTC	CASSLRGSEQYF
few	.	TRBV27	TRBJ2-7	TGTGCCAGCAGTGCCTGGGACGGCTCCTACGAGCAGTACTTC	CASSAWDGSYEQYF
.	.	TRBV11-3	TRBJ2-1	TGTGCCAGCAGCTTAAGTAGGGCCATGTACAATGAGCAGTTCTTC	CASSLSRAMYNEQFF
.	.	TRBV19	TRBJ2-3	TGTGCCAGTAGTTCCTACTATACGCAGTATTTT	CASSSYYTQYF
.	.	TRBV7-8	TRBJ2-1	TGTGCCAGCAGCGGATTAGATGAGCAGTTCTTC	CASSGLDEQFF
.	.	TRBV7-2	TRBJ2-7	TGTGCCAGCAGCTTACAGCGGTACGAGCAGTACTTC	CASSLQRYEQYF
.	TRBD2	TRBV4-3	TRBJ2-5	TGCGCCAGCAGCCAACATAGTGGGCTTGGCGGGAGCGGGACCCAGTACTTC	CASSQHSGLGGSGTQYF